A single sample is the source of the 17 T cell receptor beta chains below, sequenced in a study of T cells after yellow fever vaccination. TCRdb reprocessed the 5' RACE reads via MiXCR and lists one record per CDR3 protein. Of 70,000 or so distinct CDR3 sequences in the sample, 5% to 6.5% were seen once. The material was CD4+ T cells sorted from PBMCs, obtained more than 14 days after the first yellow fever vaccination. All receptors derive from a young man who received the YFV17D yellow fever vaccine.

This clonotype was recorded at least ten times. The chain couples TRBV7-2 to TRBJ1-2; 8 bases line up with TRBD1. The V gene end was trimmed by 1 base and the J gene end by 3 bases; junction bases not matched to a gene: 7. The germline V gene has CDR1 SGHTA and CDR2 FQGNSA. The CDR3 consists of 16 residues. The CDR3 nucleotides are TGTGCCAGCAGCTTAGTCGCCTCAGGGGGCGACTATGGCTACACCTTC. It codes for CASSLVASGGDYGYTF.

At least ten counts were recorded for this clonotype. The chain recombines TRBV4-2 with TRBJ1-6; 8 nucleotides align to TRBD1. From germline, CDR1 is LGHNA and CDR2 YNFKEQ. Losses at the gene ends were 0 bases for V and 9 bases for J; bases not matched to a gene: 4. This CDR3 is built from 15 residues. CDR3 nucleotides: TGTGCCAGCAGCCAAGAGGACAGGGCGAGTTCACCCCTCCACTTT. Its protein is CASSQEDRASSPLHF.

This clonotype was found many times. The chain links TRBV20-1 to TRBJ1-2; possibly TRBD1 for D (6 bases). This CDR3 comprises 14 residues. Between the trimmed V and J ends, which lost 3 bases and 2 bases, there was a span of 13 bases. CDR1 and CDR2 (germline): DFQATT, SNEGSKA (reference sequence). CDR3 protein: CSASLTGPNYGYTF. Here the CDR3 DNA reads TGCAGTGCTAGCCTGACAGGTCCCAACTATGGCTACACCTTC.

This clonotype was picked up many times. The chain carries TRBV28 and TRBJ2-2, with D tentatively TRBD2 (5 bases). This CDR3 is 14 amino acids long. Germline V gives CDR1 MDHEN, CDR2 SYDVKM. V dropped 6 bases and J dropped 1 base, with 9 bases sitting between them. The CDR3 bases are TGTGCCAGCAGACTAGACGGGAACACCGGGGAGCTGTTTTTT. Residues: CASRLDGNTGELFF.

This clonotype was counted many times. The chain recombines TRBV2 with TRBJ2-5; possible D gene TRBD1, 5 bases. There are 12 residues in the CDR3. Germline lookup yields CDR1 SNHLY and CDR2 FYNNEI. V was trimmed by 4 bases and J by 2 bases, leaving 5 bases between them. The CDR3 loop reads CASSGQQETQYF. CDR3 in DNA: TGTGCCAGCAGTGGACAGCAAGAGACCCAGTACTTC. Full variable domain (rest looked up from reference TRBV2 and TRBJ2-5): EPEVTQTPSHQVTQMGQEVILRCVPISNHLYFYWYRQILGQKVEFLVSFYNNEISEKSEIFDDQFSVERPDGSNFTLKIRSTKLEDSAMYFCASSGQQETQYFGPGTRLLVL.

This clonotype was detected ten times or more. The V call is TRBV20-1, the J call TRBJ2-5; D uncertain. The CDR3 covers 14 residues. Germline V gene lookup returns CDR1 DFQATT and CDR2 SNEGSKA (reference sequence). V dropped 2 bases and J dropped 1 base, with 11 bases sitting between them. DNA of the CDR3: TGCAGTGCTAGATTCTCGTACGGCCAAGAGACCCAGTACTTC. This gives the protein CSARFSYGQETQYF.

This clonotype has a count of ten or more. V usage is TRBV6-2 or TRBV6-3 and J usage is TRBJ2-1; TRBD1 matches at 9 bases. The CDR3 runs to 15 residues. Trimming cost V 5 bases and J 4 bases; bases outside gene matches: 6. Germline values: CDR1 MNHEY, CDR2 SVGEGT. The CDR3, as DNA: TGTGCCAGCAGTCGTGACAGGGGGTTTTACAATGAGCAGTTCTTC. Its translation is CASSRDRGFYNEQFF.

Ten or more counts support this clonotype. The rearrangement links TRBV5-1 to TRBJ2-1, with D tentatively TRBD2 (6 bases). This CDR3 contains 13 residues. Germline loops: CDR1 SGHRS, CDR2 YFSETQ. Trimming left V 3 bases short and J 6 bases short, with 10 bases between. Here the CDR3 DNA reads TGCGCCAGCAGCTCGGGACTTTTCAATGAGCAGTTCTTC. It codes for CASSSGLFNEQFF.

This clonotype was recorded at least ten times. V is TRBV7-9 and J is TRBJ1-5; no firm D call. V dropped 2 bases and J dropped 5 bases, with 7 bases sitting between them. This CDR3 is built from 13 residues. Per germline, CDR1 SEHNR and CDR2 FQNEAQ (reference sequence). CDR3 sequence (DNA): TGTGCCAGCAGCTTATTTACCGATCAGCCCCAGCATTTT. Protein product: CASSLFTDQPQHF.

This clonotype was found many times. V is TRBV29-1 and J is TRBJ2-1; no definite D call. Per germline, CDR1 SQVTM and CDR2 ANQGSEA. This CDR3 spans 14 amino acids. V was pared by 1 base and J by 8 bases, with 15 bases between. CDR3 sequence: CSVEGAVLIDEQFF. CDR3 sequence (DNA): TGCAGCGTTGAAGGCGCCGTCCTTATAGATGAGCAGTTCTTC.

This clonotype was recorded at least ten times. This sequence joins TRBV5-1 and TRBJ2-7; the D gene is possibly TRBD2 (6 bases). The ends were cut back, 2 bases at V and 3 bases at J, with 15 bases in the middle. Germline V gives CDR1 SGHRS, CDR2 YFSETQ. The CDR3 consists of 15 residues. CDR3 nucleotides: TGCGCCAGCAGCTTTTTCGGCGGGGCAGACTACGAGCAGTACGTC. Encoded protein: CASSFFGGADYEQYV.

This clonotype was seen ten or more times. The chain uses TRBV30 and TRBJ2-7, with D perhaps assigned TRBD1 or TRBD2 (5 bases each). Looked up from germline, CDR1 is GTSNPN and CDR2 is SVGIG (reference sequence). The V end lost 6 bases, the J end lost 1 base, and 13 bases lay between the germline ends. The CDR3 totals 13 residues. The CDR3 DNA reads as TGTGCCTGTCACCGGGACGGATCCTACGAGCAGTACTTC. Translating gives CACHRDGSYEQYF.

About this clonotype itself: Since a much larger clone is just one base distant, this may be a read error. The V gene is TRBV5-1, the J gene TRBJ2-5; 8 bases are shared with TRBD2. The CDR3 runs to 14 residues. The J segment lost 10 bases and the V segment lost 5 bases, leaving 13 bases of the junction unmatched. Germline CDR1 and CDR2: SGHRS and YFSETQ. In DNA form, the CDR3 reads TGCGCCAGCAGTTGGGCGAGCGGGGGAGGGAACCAGTACTTC. Amino acid sequence: CASSWASGGGNQYF.

This clonotype has ten or more counts. This sequence joins TRBV5-1 and TRBJ2-7; D is uncertain. The germline CDR1 and CDR2 sequences are SGHRS and YFSETQ. V shed 1 base and J shed 4 bases, with 9 bases lying between them. The CDR3 has 13 residues. Written as DNA, the CDR3 is TGCGCCAGCAGCTTGAATATGGGATACGAGCAGTACGTC. Translated, it gives CASSLNMGYEQYV.

This clonotype appeared many times. The chain has TRBV4-3 and TRBJ2-7; tentatively, D is TRBD1 (5 bases). Germline CDR1 LGHNA, CDR2 YSLEER. V lost 0 bases to trimming and J lost 0 bases, with 12 bases between them. This CDR3 contains 16 residues. The DNA for the CDR3 is TGCGCCAGCAGCCAAGATAGGAGACAGAGCTCCTACGAGCAGTACTTC. Protein sequence: CASSQDRRQSSYEQYF.

This clonotype was observed many times. The chain joins TRBV7-3 to TRBJ2-2, with 7 positions matching TRBD1. This CDR3 is built from 16 residues. With 2 bases clipped from V and 6 bases from J, the junction kept 9 bases outside the gene matches. CDR1 and CDR2 (germline): SGHTA, FQGTGA. This CDR3 is CASSLGFTGVPGELFF. The CDR3 DNA reads as TGTGCCAGCAGCTTAGGTTTCACAGGGGTTCCCGGGGAGCTGTTTTTT.

This clonotype has a count of ten or more. The chain couples TRBV5-5 to TRBJ2-4; D gene uncertain. The CDR3 totals 14 residues. V dropped 0 bases and J dropped 10 bases, with 14 bases sitting between them. CDR1 and CDR2 from the germline V gene are SGHKS and YYEKEE (reference sequence). This chain's CDR3 is CASSLDDNGRIQYF. CDR3 nucleotide sequence: TGTGCCAGCAGCTTGGATGACAATGGAAGGATTCAGTACTTC.